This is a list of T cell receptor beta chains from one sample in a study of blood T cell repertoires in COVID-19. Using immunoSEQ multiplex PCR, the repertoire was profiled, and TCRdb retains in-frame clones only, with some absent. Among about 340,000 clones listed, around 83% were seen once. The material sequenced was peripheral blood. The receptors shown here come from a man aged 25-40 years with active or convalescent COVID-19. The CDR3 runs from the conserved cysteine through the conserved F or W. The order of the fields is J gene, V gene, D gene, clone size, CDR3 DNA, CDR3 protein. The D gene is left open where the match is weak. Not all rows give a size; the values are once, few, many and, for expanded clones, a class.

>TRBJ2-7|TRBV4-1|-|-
TGCGCCAGCATGGGGGCCCTCCCCCCCTACGAGCAGTACTTC
CASMGALPPYEQYF
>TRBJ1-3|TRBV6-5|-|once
TGTGCCAGCAGTTACTCGACCCCGGAGGACACCATATATTTT
CASSYSTPEDTIYF
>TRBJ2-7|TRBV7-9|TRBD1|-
TGTGCCAGCAGCTTAAGGAGACAGGGGTCCTACGAGCAGTACTTC
CASSLRRQGSYEQYF
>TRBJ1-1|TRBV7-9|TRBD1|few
TGTGCCAGCGATAACCTAGGACAGGGCTCTGAAGCTTTCTTT
CASDNLGQGSEAFF
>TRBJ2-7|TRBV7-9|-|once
TGTGCCAGCAGCTTTGGGGGGTTATCCTACGAGCAGTACTTC
CASSFGGLSYEQYF
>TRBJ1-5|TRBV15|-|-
TGTGCCACCAGCAGAGTCGAGGTGTATCAGCCCCAGCATTTT
CATSRVEVYQPQHF
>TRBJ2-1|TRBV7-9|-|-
TGTGCCAGCAGCTTAGTCACAGGGAATACGTGGAATGAGCAGTTCTTC
CASSLVTGNTWNEQFF
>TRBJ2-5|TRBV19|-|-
TGTGCCAGTAGTATCGCGGCGGGGGAGACCCAGTACTTC
CASSIAAGETQYF
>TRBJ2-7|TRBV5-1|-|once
TGCGCCAGCAGCTTGAGGGCTAGCGCCTACGAGCAGTACTTC
CASSLRASAYEQYF
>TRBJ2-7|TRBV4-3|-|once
TGCGCCAGCAGCCAAGAAAGGGGCCAGACCTACGAGCAGTACTTC
CASSQERGQTYEQYF
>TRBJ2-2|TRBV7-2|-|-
TGTGCCAGCAGCTTAGAGGGGGTCCGGAACACCGGGGAGCTGTTTTTT
CASSLEGVRNTGELFF
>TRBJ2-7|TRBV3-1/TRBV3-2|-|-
TGTGCCAGCAGCCAAGATCGAGGGTTAATGCAGTACTTC
CASSQDRGLMQYF
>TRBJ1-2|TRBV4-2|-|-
TGTGCCAGCAGCCAAGAGGGAGGCTATGGCTACACCTTC
CASSQEGGYGYTF
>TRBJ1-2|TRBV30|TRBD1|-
TGTGCCTGGACCGTAGGGACAGGGGCGAGCTACACCTTC
CAWTVGTGASYTF
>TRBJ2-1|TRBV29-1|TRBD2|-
TGCAGCGTTGCAGGGACGGGGGGGCTAGAGCAGTTCTTC
CSVAGTGGLEQFF
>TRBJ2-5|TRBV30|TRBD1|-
TGTGCCTGGAGGTCAGGGGGCTGGGAGACCCAGTACTTC
CAWRSGGWETQYF
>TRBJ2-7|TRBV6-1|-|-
TGTGCCAGCAGTGAAGCCGGTTTCCCCCACGAGCAGTACTTC
CASSEAGFPHEQYF
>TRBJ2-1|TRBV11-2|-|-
TGTGCCAGCAGCATGACCGGGAACAATGAGCAGTTCTTC
CASSMTGNNEQFF
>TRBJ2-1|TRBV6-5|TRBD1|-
TGTGCCAGCAGTTACTCCGGACAGGGGGCCTACAATGAGCAGTTCTTC
CASSYSGQGAYNEQFF